Each of the 23 T cell receptor beta chains below was sequenced from the same sample in a study of blood T cell repertoires in COVID-19. Using immunoSEQ multiplex PCR, the repertoire was profiled, and TCRdb retains in-frame clones only, with some absent. The data show about 130,000 clones, approximately 82% seen once. Sample: peripheral blood. These receptors originate from a man aged 60-69 years with acute or convalescent COVID-19.

The chain uses TRBV5-1 and TRBJ1-4; TRBD1 agrees at 7 bases. The CDR3 is made up of 16 amino acids. Germline-derived CDR1 and CDR2 are SGHRS and YFSETQ. The trim removed 4 bases at V and 0 bases at J, leaving 6 bases unmatched. The DNA of the CDR3 is TGCGCCAGCAGCCTTCGGGACAGTGCAACTAATGAAAAACTGTTTTTT. It translates to CASSLRDSATNEKLFF.

This clone came up a few times. The chain uses TRBV3-1 (or the pseudogene TRBV3-2) and TRBJ1-6, with no clear D. The CDR3 spans 16 residues. Germline lookup yields CDR1 LGHDT and CDR2 YNNKEL (reference sequence). Trimming took off 3 bases at V and 8 bases at J, with 17 bases between the two ends. CDR3 amino acids: CASSHTSASLDSPLHF. In DNA, the CDR3 is TGTGCCAGCAGCCACACCAGCGCCTCCTTGGATTCACCCCTCCACTTT.

The chain carries TRBV28 and TRBJ1-2; 7 bases agree with TRBD1. V gave up 7 bases and J gave up 6 bases; unmatched junction bases: 5. The germline V gene has CDR1 MDHEN and CDR2 SYDVKM. The CDR3 length is 12 residues. The CDR3 loop reads CASKTGDHGYTF. The CDR3 DNA follows: TGTGCCAGCAAAACAGGGGACCATGGCTACACCTTC.

The gene calls are TRBV5-1 and TRBJ1-6; TRBD1 aligns across 7 bases. The trim removed 0 bases at V and 8 bases at J, leaving 11 bases unmatched. Germline V lookup: CDR1 SGHRS, CDR2 YFSETQ. This CDR3 comprises 17 residues. CDR3 DNA sequence: TGCGCCAGCAGCTTGGAATCAGGGGGGCTTTTTGATTCACCCCTCCACTTT. Its protein is CASSLESGGLFDSPLHF.

This clone was found a few times. This chain uses TRBV5-1 with TRBJ1-1; D perhaps matches TRBD1 (5 bases). The germline V gene has CDR1 SGHRS and CDR2 YFSETQ. Trimming left V 3 bases short and J 1 base short, with 13 bases between. The CDR3 is 15 residues long. CDR3 nucleotide sequence: TGCGCCAGCAGCTCCATAGGGGATTCGAACACTGAAGCTTTCTTT. This gives the protein CASSSIGDSNTEAFF.

The rearrangement joins TRBV9 to TRBJ2-5, with 10 bases fitting TRBD1. V lost 4 bases and J lost 2; bases outside the gene matches: 11. CDR1 is SGDLS and CDR2 is YYNGEE in the germline V gene. This CDR3 comprises 17 residues. The CDR3 region is CASSSSKDRGSQETQYF. The CDR3 DNA reads TGTGCCAGCAGCTCATCCAAGGACAGGGGGTCGCAAGAGACCCAGTACTTC.

CDR3 DNA sequence: TGTGCCAGCAGTTACTCTCAGGCTCTGGGGCCCCAGCATTTT. The encoded protein is CASSYSQALGPQHF. The rearrangement links TRBV6-5 to TRBJ1-5; D is uncertain. V was pared by 0 bases and J by 9 bases, with 12 bases between. The CDR3 sequence is 14 residues long. The germline V gene encodes CDR1 MNHEY and CDR2 SVGAGI.

As concerns this clone: Other nucleotide sequences from this sample produce the same CDR3. The V gene is TRBV18, the J gene TRBJ2-3, with TRBD2 matching 14 bases. Germline CDR1 is KGHSH and CDR2 is LQKENI. V lost 2 bases, J lost 5 bases, and 0 bases stayed unmatched. This CDR3 has 15 residues. CDR3 in amino acids: CASSPGLAGGDTQYF. CDR3 bases: TGTGCCAGCTCACCAGGACTAGCGGGAGGAGATACGCAGTATTTT.

This chain connects TRBV6-1 to TRBJ2-7, with 7 bases that match TRBD2. Germline assignment: CDR1 MNHNS and CDR2 SASEGT. The V segment lost 0 bases and the J segment 5 bases; nucleotides outside the gene matches: 13. This CDR3 has 17 residues. For the CDR3, the DNA is TGTGCCAGCAGTGAAGCGCTTCCGGGCGGGAGTAGGCACGAGCAGTACTTC. Protein sequence: CASSEALPGGSRHEQYF.

This rearrangement joins TRBV6-5 to TRBJ2-1; 9 nucleotides match TRBD1. Germline CDR1 is MNHEY and CDR2 is SVGAGI. This CDR3 spans 15 amino acids. V lost 2 bases and J lost 6; bases outside the gene matches: 5. CDR3 residues: CASSYTGTGTNEQFF. CDR3 bases: TGTGCCAGCAGTTACACCGGGACAGGGACCAATGAGCAGTTCTTC.

The chain carries TRBV28 and TRBJ1-5; D remains ambiguous. Between the trimmed V and J ends, which lost 3 bases and 7 bases, there was a span of 13 bases. The germline gives CDR1 MDHEN, CDR2 SYDVKM. There are 14 residues in the CDR3. CDR3 sequence reads: CASSFRNARQPQHF. CDR3 DNA: TGTGCCAGCAGTTTTCGTAATGCGCGCCAGCCCCAGCATTTT.

The J gene is TRBJ1-1, the V gene TRBV11-1, with unresolved D. Germline CDR1 SGHAT, CDR2 FQDESV (reference sequence). V was clipped by 2 bases and J by 10 bases, with 17 bases between them. This CDR3 spans 14 amino acids. The CDR3 DNA reads as TGTGCCAGCAGCTTACCGGGCCCCCAGGCGGGAGCTTTCTTT. Its protein is CASSLPGPQAGAFF. The entire variable domain, with the rest obtained from reference TRBV11-1 and TRBJ1-1, is as follows: EAEVAQSPRYKITEKSQAVAFWCDPISGHATLYWYRQILGQGPELLVQFQDESVVDDSQLPKDRFSAERLKGVDSTLKIQPAELGDSAMYLCASSLPGPQAGAFFGQGTRLTVV.

This chain links TRBV21-1 with TRBJ1-1; the table's D gene call, TRBD1, was not cross checked with the DNA. TRBV21-1 is reported as a pseudogene. This CDR3 comprises 12 residues. CDR3 coding DNA: TGTGCCAGCAGCGCAGTGAACACTGAAGCTTTCTTT. Amino acid sequence: CASSAVNTEAFF.

The chain recombines TRBV9 with TRBJ1-2; the D gene is possibly TRBD1 (6 bases). The germline V gene encodes CDR1 SGDLS and CDR2 YYNGEE. V gave up 3 bases and J gave up 1 base, with 13 bases separating them. This CDR3 comprises 15 residues. The CDR3 reads CASSARTAINYGYTF. The CDR3 DNA is TGTGCCAGCAGCGCAAGGACAGCGATTAACTATGGCTACACCTTC.

The rearrangement uses TRBV29-1 and TRBJ2-7; D ambiguous. V was pared by 4 bases and J by 7 bases, with 8 bases between. The CDR3 is made up of 10 amino acids. CDR1 is SQVTM, CDR2 ANQGSEA, per germline. As DNA, the CDR3 is TGCAGCGTTGGAAAGAGTGAGCAGTACTTC. Protein: CSVGKSEQYF.

Only one count was recorded for this clone. The chain links TRBV30 to TRBJ2-2, with TRBD1 identical over 9 bases. The CDR3 runs 15 residues. Germline CDR1 reads GTSNPN; CDR2 reads SVGIG (reference sequence). V shed 6 bases, J shed 7 bases, and the junction held 12 bases outside the gene matches. CDR3 DNA: TGTGCCTGCTCAACAGGGGGCTATAACGGCGGGGAGCTGTTTTTT. Encoded protein: CACSTGGYNGGELFF.

This chain links TRBV5-4 with TRBJ1-6; TRBD1 matches at 7 bases. The CDR3 contains 15 residues. The germline V gene encodes CDR1 SGHNT and CDR2 YYREEE (reference sequence). Trimming took 4 bases from V and 6 from J; bases not matched to a gene: 7. The CDR3 region is CASSEGQLSNSPLHF. Here the CDR3 DNA reads TGTGCCAGCAGCGAGGGACAGTTGAGTAATTCACCCCTCCACTTT. Full variable domain (remainder filled in from reference TRBV5-4 and TRBJ1-6): ETGVTQSPTHLIKTRGQQVTLRCSSQSGHNTVSWYQQALGQGPQFIFQYYREEENGRGNFPPRFSGLQFPNYSSELNVNALELDDSALYLCASSEGQLSNSPLHFGNGTRLTVT.

The genes are TRBV5-1 and TRBJ1-1, with TRBD1 matching 7 bases. V lost 4 bases to trimming and J lost 4 bases; unmatched junction nucleotides: 10. The length of the CDR3 is 15 residues. Germline loops: CDR1 SGHRS, CDR2 YFSETQ. The CDR3 reads CASSPRRTGATEAFF. Here the CDR3 DNA reads TGCGCCAGCAGCCCACGCCGAACAGGGGCCACTGAAGCTTTCTTT.

This chain joins TRBV7-6 and TRBJ2-3; no clear D gene. The germline V and J ends were trimmed by 4 bases and 2 bases, with 4 bases remaining between them. Per germline, CDR1 SGHVS and CDR2 FNYEAQ. This CDR3 has 12 residues. CDR3 sequence reads: CASSWLTDTQYF. Written as DNA, the CDR3 is TGTGCCAGCAGCTGGCTCACAGATACGCAGTATTTT.

Concerning this clone: This sample also contains other DNA sequences that code for the same CDR3. The chain is built from TRBV5-1 and TRBJ2-1, with D perhaps TRBD2 (6 bases). The CDR3 loop spans 15 amino acids. Per the germline V gene, CDR1 is SGHRS and CDR2 is YFSETQ. With 2 bases removed from V and 6 bases from J, the gap between germline ends came to 15 bases. This chain's CDR3 is CASSFGGTSLNEQFF. CDR3 DNA: TGCGCCAGCAGCTTCGGCGGGACGTCTCTCAATGAGCAGTTCTTC. Full variable domain (missing parts from reference TRBV5-1 and TRBJ2-1): KAGVTQTPRYLIKTRGQQVTLSCSPISGHRSVSWYQQTPGQGLQFLFEYFSETQRNKGNFPGRFSGRQFSNSRSEMNVSTLELGDSALYLCASSFGGTSLNEQFFGPGTRLTVL.

The chain couples TRBV5-5 to TRBJ2-2, with 10 nucleotides matching TRBD2. J gave up 2 bases and V 4 bases, and 5 bases lay outside the gene matches. Germline V gene lookup returns CDR1 SGHKS and CDR2 YYEKEE (reference sequence). The CDR3 has 16 amino acids. The CDR3 DNA is TGTGCCAGCAGCGGCGGGACTAGCGCAAACACCGGGGAGCTGTTTTTT. This sequence encodes CASSGGTSANTGELFF.

The chain uses TRBV4-2 and TRBJ2-1; 8 bases map to TRBD2. Germline lookup yields CDR1 LGHNA and CDR2 YNFKEQ. The CDR3 extends over 17 amino acids. The J segment lost 4 bases and the V segment lost 4 bases, leaving 12 bases of the junction unmatched. For the CDR3, the DNA is TGTGCCAGCAGCCCCATGGAGAGAGTAGCGGGATACAATGAGCAGTTCTTC. Residues: CASSPMERVAGYNEQFF.

The chain joins TRBV28 to TRBJ1-1; D not resolved. The germline gives CDR1 MDHEN, CDR2 SYDVKM. CDR3 length equals 14 residues. Between the trimmed V and J ends, which lost 2 bases and 0 bases, there was a span of 7 bases. Here the CDR3 reads CASSLEQLNTEAFF. For the CDR3, the DNA is TGTGCCAGCAGTTTAGAACAGCTGAACACTGAAGCTTTCTTT.